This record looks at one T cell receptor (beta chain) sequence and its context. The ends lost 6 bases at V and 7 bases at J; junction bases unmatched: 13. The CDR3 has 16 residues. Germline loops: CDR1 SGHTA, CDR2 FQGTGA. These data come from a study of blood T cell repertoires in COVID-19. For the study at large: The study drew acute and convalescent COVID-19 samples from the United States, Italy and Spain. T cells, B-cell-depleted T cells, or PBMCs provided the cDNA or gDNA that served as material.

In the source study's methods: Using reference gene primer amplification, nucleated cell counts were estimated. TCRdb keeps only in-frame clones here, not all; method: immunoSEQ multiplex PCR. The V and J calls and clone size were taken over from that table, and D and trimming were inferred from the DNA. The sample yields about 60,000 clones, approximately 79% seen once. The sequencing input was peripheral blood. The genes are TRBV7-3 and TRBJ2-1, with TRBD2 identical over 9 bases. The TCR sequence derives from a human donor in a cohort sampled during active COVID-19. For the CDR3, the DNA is TGTGCCAGCAGTCCTCGGAATGCGGGAGGGGGTAATGAGCAGTTCTTC. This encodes CASSPRNAGGGNEQFF.